Presented here are 2 T cell receptor beta chains from one specimen sequenced in a study of identical twins. A single record per CDR3 protein comes from TCRdb applying MiXCR to the 5' RACE reads. The sample holds roughly 570,000 distinct CDR3 sequences, nearly 10% seen once. These data also formed part of another study, on yellow fever vaccine responses in identical twins.

Material for sequencing was PBMCs. The receptors derive from a woman aged 18-29 years in good health.

Only a few counts were recorded for this clonotype. The rearrangement links TRBV6-6 to TRBJ1-2, with 8 bases identical to TRBD1. Losses at the gene ends were 4 bases for V and 7 bases for J; bases not matched to a gene: 11. Germline assignment: CDR1 MNHNY and CDR2 SVGAGI (reference sequence). The length of the CDR3 is 15 residues. DNA of the CDR3: TGTGCCAGCAGTTCCTCGCGGACAGGGAGCGGTGGCTACACCTTC. Its translation: CASSSSRTGSGGYTF.

This clonotype was observed many times. The chain has TRBV5-1 and TRBJ2-1, with 13 bases fitting TRBD2. CDR1 and CDR2 from the germline V gene are SGHRS and YFSETQ. With V trimmed by 0 bases and J by 6 bases, 3 bases remained unmatched. This CDR3 is 16 amino acids long. The CDR3 region has the DNA TGCGCCAGCAGCTTGGGCGGGACTAGCGGGGTCAATGAGCAGTTCTTC. This gives the protein CASSLGGTSGVNEQFF.